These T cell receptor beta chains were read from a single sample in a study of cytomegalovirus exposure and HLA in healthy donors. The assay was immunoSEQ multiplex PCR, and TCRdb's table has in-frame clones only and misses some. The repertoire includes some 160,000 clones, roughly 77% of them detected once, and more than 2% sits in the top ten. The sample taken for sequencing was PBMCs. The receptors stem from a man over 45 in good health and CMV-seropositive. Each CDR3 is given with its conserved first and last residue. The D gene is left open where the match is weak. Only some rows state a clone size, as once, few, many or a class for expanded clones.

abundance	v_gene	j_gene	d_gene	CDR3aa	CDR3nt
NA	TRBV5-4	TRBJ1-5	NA	CASSKQGWGNQPQHF	TGTGCCAGCAGCAAGCAGGGGTGGGGCAATCAGCCCCAGCATTTT
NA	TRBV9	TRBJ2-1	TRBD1	CASSVAPSGTGREQFF	TGTGCCAGCAGCGTAGCCCCCTCCGGGACAGGGAGGGAGCAGTTCTTC
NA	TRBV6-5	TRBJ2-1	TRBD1	CASSYKTGRNEQFF	TGTGCCAGCAGTTACAAGACAGGGCGCAATGAGCAGTTCTTC
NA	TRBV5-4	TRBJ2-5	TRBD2	CASSQSGGAREQYF	TGTGCCAGCAGTCAAAGCGGGGGGGCGAGAGAGCAGTACTTC
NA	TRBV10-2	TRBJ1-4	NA	CASSEQGVEKLFF	TGCGCCAGCAGTGAACAGGGAGTGGAAAAACTGTTTTTT
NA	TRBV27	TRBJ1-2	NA	CASSSPRGPPGYTF	TGTGCCAGCAGTTCCCCCCGCGGGCCGCCAGGCTACACCTTC
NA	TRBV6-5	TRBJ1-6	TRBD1	CASNLGQGGNSPLHF	TGTGCCAGCAATTTGGGACAGGGCGGGAATTCACCCCTCCACTTT
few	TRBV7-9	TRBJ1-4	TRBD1	CASSLLTGHSEKLFF	TGTGCCAGCAGCTTACTGACAGGGCATTCGGAAAAACTGTTTTTT
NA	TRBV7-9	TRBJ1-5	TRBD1	CASSPRDRSYYSNQPQHF	TGTGCCAGCAGCCCCCGGGACAGGAGTTATTATAGCAATCAGCCCCAGCATTTT
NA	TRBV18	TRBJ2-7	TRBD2	CASSRTSGGPYEQYF	TGTGCCAGCTCACGGACTAGCGGGGGACCTTACGAGCAGTACTTC
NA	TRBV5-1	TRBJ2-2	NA	CASSSGGLGTGELFF	TGCGCCAGCAGCTCAGGGGGGCTTGGCACCGGGGAGCTGTTTTTT
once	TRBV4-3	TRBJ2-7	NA	CASSYEEGLSYEQYF	TGCGCCAGCAGCTACGAGGAGGGGCTCTCCTACGAGCAGTACTTC
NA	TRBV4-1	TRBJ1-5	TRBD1	CASSQDPGQGHQPQHF	TGCGCCAGCAGCCAAGACCCAGGACAGGGACATCAGCCCCAACATTTT
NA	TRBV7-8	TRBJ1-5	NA	CASSFPGPYQPQHF	TGTGCCAGCAGCTTCCCGGGTCCGTATCAGCCCCAGCATTTT
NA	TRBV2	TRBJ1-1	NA	CASLGWMVVNTEAFF	TGTGCCAGCCTAGGTTGGATGGTGGTGAACACTGAAGCTTTCTTT
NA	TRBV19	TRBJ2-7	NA	CASSSDSYEQYF	TGTGCCAGTTCCTCCGACAGCTACGAGCAGTACTTC
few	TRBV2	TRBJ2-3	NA	CASSEASFLSTDTQYF	TGTGCCAGCAGTGAAGCGTCCTTCCTAAGTACAGATACGCAGTATTTT
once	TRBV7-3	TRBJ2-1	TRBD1	CASSTGVGNEQFF	TGTGCCAGCAGTACAGGGGTGGGCAATGAGCAGTTCTTC
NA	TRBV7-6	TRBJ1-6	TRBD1	CASSEGQGAFSPLHF	TGTGCCAGCAGCGAGGGACAGGGGGCCTTTTCACCCCTCCACTTT
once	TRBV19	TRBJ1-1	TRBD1	CAVAFDRGSEAFF	TGTGCCGTCGCGTTCGACAGGGGTTCTGAAGCTTTCTTT